This TCR beta chain was recorded in a study of spatial heterogeneity in lung cancer. This clonotype has a count of ten or more. Time point: blood at routine non-recurrence follow-up after resection. Whole RNA, which was extracted from tumor, nontumor lung tissue or frozen PBMC, was sequenced without any cell sorting. TCRdb passed the 5' RACE reads through MiXCR, listing each CDR3 protein once. The sample includes about 47,000 distinct CDR3 sequences, roughly 7% of them seen just once. The sequence was obtained from a female donor with early-stage non-small cell lung cancer. Here the sequenced sample was PBMCs, taken at follow-up.

The CDR3 DNA reads TGTGCCAGCAGTTCGCCGCGGACAGGGGGCGGACCCTACAATGAGCAGTTCTTC. Protein product: CASSSPRTGGGPYNEQFF. This chain joins TRBV7-8 and TRBJ2-1, with 11 bases identical to TRBD1. The CDR3 is 18 amino acids. CDR1 and CDR2 from the germline V gene are SGHVS and FQNEAQ. The trim removed 6 bases at V and 2 bases at J, leaving 12 bases unmatched.